These T cell receptor beta chains were read from a single sample in a study of shared clonotypes between healthy human individuals. The repertoire was sequenced with immunoSEQ multiplex PCR; TCRdb's copy has only in-frame clones and lacks some. Seen here are just over 2,000,000 clones, approximately 94% observed once, and the top ten hold roughly 1.1%. Input material: naive CD8+ T cells sorted from blood. All receptors derive from a man aged 18 to 35 in good health. Each CDR3 is given with its conserved first and last residue. D genes are given only for firm matches. Expanded clones get a size class; other rows say once, few or many, or leave the size out.

clone size,V gene,D gene,J gene,CDR3 DNA,CDR3 protein
NA,TRBV5-1,NA,TRBJ2-3,TGCGCCAGCAGCGGCGGGTCGGGCCCAGATACGCAGTATTTT,CASSGGSGPDTQYF
NA,TRBV28,NA,TRBJ2-7,TGTGCCAGCAGTTTATTTACAGGTTCCTACGAGCAGTACTTC,CASSLFTGSYEQYF
NA,TRBV7-9,TRBD1,TRBJ2-7,TGTGCCAGCAGCCCGGGACAGGGTGTCGACGAGCAGTACTTC,CASSPGQGVDEQYF
NA,TRBV6-5,TRBD1,TRBJ1-2,TGTGCCAGCAGTTACGAGGGGGCGGATGGCTACACCTTC,CASSYEGADGYTF
NA,TRBV5-6,NA,TRBJ2-1,TGTGCCAGCAGCCCCGAGACGGGCTTCTCCTACAATGAGCAGTTCTTC,CASSPETGFSYNEQFF
NA,TRBV7-9,TRBD1,TRBJ2-5,TGTGCCAGCAGCTTAGTACCGACAGGGGGTCAAGAGACCCAGTACTTC,CASSLVPTGGQETQYF
NA,TRBV5-3,NA,TRBJ1-2,TGTGCCAGAAGCTGGGGAAAGGGTTCTAACTATGGCTACACCTTC,CARSWGKGSNYGYTF
NA,TRBV2,NA,TRBJ1-1,TGTGCCAGCAGTGGACAAGGGGGGGCCACTGAAGCTTTCTTT,CASSGQGGATEAFF
NA,TRBV5-6,NA,TRBJ2-3,TGTGCCAGCAGCTTGAGGCTTGGGGGCACAGATACGCAGTATTTT,CASSLRLGGTDTQYF
NA,TRBV13,TRBD2,TRBJ2-7,TGTGCCAGCAGCTTAGGTCTAGCGGTGTACGAGCAGTACTTC,CASSLGLAVYEQYF
NA,TRBV7-9,TRBD1,TRBJ1-4,TGTGCCAGCAGCCTCCCAGGGGGAAGGGAAAAACTGTTTTTT,CASSLPGGREKLFF
NA,TRBV6-1,NA,TRBJ2-1,TGTGCCAGCAGTGAATTTGACGGAGATGAGCAGTTCTTC,CASSEFDGDEQFF
NA,TRBV5-1,NA,TRBJ2-3,TGCGCCAGCAGCCTCAGGGAAGAAGGCACAGATACGCAGTATTTT,CASSLREEGTDTQYF
NA,TRBV7-8,NA,TRBJ1-2,TGTGCCAGCAGCTTAAACGGGGGGACGGATCCGTATGGCTACACCTTC,CASSLNGGTDPYGYTF
NA,TRBV11-2,NA,TRBJ1-4,TGTGCCAGCAGCGGGGGGTGGGGAGAAGAAAAACTGTTTTTT,CASSGGWGEEKLFF
once,TRBV6-5,NA,TRBJ1-1,TGTGCCAGCAGTTACTCTGGTTGGAACACTGAAGCTTTCTTT,CASSYSGWNTEAFF
NA,TRBV7-6,NA,TRBJ2-1,TGTGCCAGCAGCCCCACGGCGGGGACCTACAATGAGCAGTTCTTC,CASSPTAGTYNEQFF
NA,TRBV7-9,NA,TRBJ1-1,TGTGCCAGCAGCTTCCGTCAGGCTATGAACACTGAAGCTTTCTTT,CASSFRQAMNTEAFF
few,TRBV19,NA,TRBJ1-6,TGTGCCAGTAGTATATCAGCAGTGGGCTCCTATAATTCACCCCTCCACTTT,CASSISAVGSYNSPLHF
NA,TRBV28,NA,TRBJ1-1,TGTGCCAGCCTTCGTAGGGACACTGAAGCTTTCTTT,CASLRRDTEAFF
NA,TRBV13,TRBD2,TRBJ2-5,TGTGCCAGCAGCGATACTAGCGGGGGGTACCAAGAGACCCAGTACTTC,CASSDTSGGYQETQYF
NA,TRBV27,NA,TRBJ2-7,TGTGCCAGCAGTATGACGGAAACCTACGAGCAGTACTTC,CASSMTETYEQYF
NA,TRBV6-1,TRBD1,TRBJ2-7,TGTGCCAGCAAACGCGGACAGGAAAGCTCCTACGAGCAGTACTTC,CASKRGQESSYEQYF
NA,TRBV9,TRBD1,TRBJ2-1,TGTGCCAGCAGCGCGCCCGGGACAGGGTGGTACAATGAGCAGTTCTTC,CASSAPGTGWYNEQFF
NA,TRBV7-9,NA,TRBJ2-7,TGTGCCAGCAGGTCGACAGAGAGCTACGAGCAGTACTTC,CASRSTESYEQYF
NA,TRBV7-9,TRBD2,TRBJ2-7,TGTGCCAGCAGCCCGGAACTAGCGGGCACAGGTCCTTCCTACGAGCAGTACTTC,CASSPELAGTGPSYEQYF
NA,TRBV5-1,NA,TRBJ1-2,TGCGCCAGCAGCTTGACGGGGACGGATGGCTACACCTTC,CASSLTGTDGYTF
NA,TRBV6-6,TRBD1,TRBJ2-7,TGTGCCAGCAATCCCGGGACAGGGCTCGGCGAGCAGTACTTC,CASNPGTGLGEQYF
once,TRBV5-6,NA,TRBJ1-2,TGTGCCAGCAGCTTTTCGACAGGCGGGTTGAACTATGGCTACACCTTC,CASSFSTGGLNYGYTF
once,TRBV15,TRBD1,TRBJ2-1,TGTGCCACCAGCCCTGACAGGGGATTAAACAATGAGCAGTTCTTC,CATSPDRGLNNEQFF